This is a list of T cell receptor beta chains from one sample in a study of long-term antiretroviral therapy in people with HIV. Assay used: immunoSEQ multiplex PCR; TCRdb lists only in-frame clones, some missing. The table records roughly 17,000 clones, roughly 95% of them present only once. Source: unsorted PBMCs, taken roughly 10 years after starting antiretroviral therapy. The receptors were gathered from a man younger than 45 with HIV. CDR3s include the opening cysteine and the closing phenylalanine or tryptophan.

j_call v_call cdr3_aa
TRBJ2-3 TRBV29-1 CSPRFGGTQYF
TRBJ1-2 TRBV18 CASSHRDRGRTDYGYTF
TRBJ2-2 TRBV29-1 CSPGQGSTGELFF
TRBJ1-1 TRBV6-6 CASRVGANTEAFF
TRBJ1-1 TRBV10-1 CASSESNRGWTEAFF
TRBJ1-4 TRBV29-1 CSVLISREKLFF
TRBJ2-1 TRBV10-2 CASSLGQGGNEQFF
TRBJ1-4 TRBV6-6 CASSPKTTNEKLFF
TRBJ2-3 TRBV5-1 CASSASSTDTQYF
TRBJ1-1 TRBV10-3 CAISSPGQGGGTEAFF
TRBJ2-5 TRBV9 CASSGTSLETQYF
TRBJ1-2 TRBV5-1 CASSHGTAKPPYGWTF
TRBJ2-2 TRBV28 CASRAGTGVSGELFF
TRBJ2-1 TRBV7-9 CASRREQAHPGNEQFF
TRBJ2-6 TRBV2 CASQGAGEGLTF
TRBJ1-1 TRBV6-5 CATTRGGTEAFF
TRBJ1-4 TRBV10-2 CASRGGQGLSGNEKLFF
TRBJ1-5 TRBV2 CASSDRRGDQPQHF
TRBJ2-3 TRBV5-1 CASSEGNTDTQYF
TRBJ2-2 TRBV29-1 CSVRGDFANTGELFF
TRBJ1-5 TRBV7-2 CASSWTGVGQPQHF
TRBJ2-3 TRBV7-7 CASSLRRRDTQYF
TRBJ2-3 TRBV28 CASIDSGGAAGTDTQYF
TRBJ2-5 TRBV28 CASTSGPRTQYF
TRBJ2-2 TRBV7-3 CASSLKGYRDRGTGELFF
TRBJ2-1 TRBV6-1 CASNLDLGNEQFF
TRBJ2-7 TRBV11-3 CASSLRNSGGPSYEQYF
TRBJ2-3 TRBV10-1 CASSGGHTTTDTQYF
TRBJ2-3 TRBV28 CASSLLGIRSTQYF
TRBJ1-2 TRBV9 CASSVNRASTSYGYTF
TRBJ1-1 TRBV11-1 CASSLALGSGSTEAFF
TRBJ2-5 TRBV28 CASRGLQETQYF
TRBJ2-1 TRBV11-2 CASSLVSASPGDEQFF
TRBJ2-6 TRBV4-2 CASSPRTSGGRSGANVLTF
TRBJ2-2 TRBV5-8 CASSLRGLNTGELFF
TRBJ1-2 TRBV6-1 CASSEGYSFNYGYTF
TRBJ2-2 TRBV27 CASSWGTGELFF
TRBJ1-2 TRBV7-2 CASSLEVQILNYGYTF
TRBJ2-3 TRBV10-3 CAIGAGVHTDTQYF
TRBJ2-7 TRBV10-3 CAISTGFGNEQYF
TRBJ2-5 TRBV10-1 CASSRDRSGGTQYF
TRBJ2-5 TRBV6-1 CASSGGLETQYF
TRBJ2-5 TRBV20-1 CSASPGETQYF
TRBJ1-5 TRBV29-1 CSVDAGGGQPQHF
TRBJ2-2 TRBV9 CASSPGRGNTGELFF
TRBJ1-3 TRBV30 CAWEGPGGGSSGNTIYF
TRBJ2-1 TRBV27 CASRTGRDEQFF
TRBJ1-1 TRBV18 CASSQTGQGTEAFF
TRBJ2-3 TRBV30 CAWGQGADTQYF
TRBJ2-3 TRBV6-6 CASRGTGAPDTQYF
TRBJ1-2 TRBV29-1 CSVEGYGYTF
TRBJ1-2 TRBV5-1 CASSLDHKFAYGYTF
TRBJ1-2 TRBV23-1 CASSQTRGYGYTF
TRBJ2-3 TRBV11-3 CASSKGRDADTQYF
TRBJ1-4 TRBV5-1 CASSLEGAGKLFF
TRBJ2-5 TRBV27 CASSLGHQETQYF
TRBJ2-2 TRBV5-1 CASSLGDTGELFF
TRBJ1-5 TRBV18 CASSLDRGSQPQHF
TRBJ1-1 TRBV18 CASSPTSDNTEAFF